This T cell receptor (beta chain) was retrieved from a study of cytomegalovirus exposure and HLA in healthy donors. Study information: Clustering assigned 81% of the roughly 400 genotyped donors to the Caucasian-associated ancestry cluster.

It was with 60 Vbeta and 13 Jbeta primers that the PCR ran. Measured with immunoSEQ multiplex PCR; TCRdb has only the in-frame clones, and not every one. The sample consists of 250,000 or so clones, about 90% of them appearing once. This TCR came from a girl under 10 years old in good health and CMV-seronegative. Sequencing used PBMCs.

CDR3 nucleotides: TGTGCCACCAGTTTCGAGCGGGGGGGGGTCAACAATGAGCAGTTCTTC. As protein: CATSFERGGVNNEQFF. The genes are TRBV15 and TRBJ2-1; 10 nucleotides match TRBD2. After removal of 6 bases from V and 5 bases from J, the junction contained 10 bases not matched to a gene. The CDR3 contains 16 residues. Germline assignment: CDR1 LNHNV and CDR2 YYDKDF (reference sequence).